A single sample gave rise to the 8 T cell receptor beta chains below, sequenced in a study of blood T cell repertoires in COVID-19. The protocol was immunoSEQ multiplex PCR, while the TCRdb copy is restricted to in-frame clones and leaves out a portion. The table has some 340,000 clones, around 86% seen once; the top ten hold approximately 4.7%. Sample: PBMCs or T cells enriched from blood (not recorded which). The receptors shown here come from a woman in her fifties or sixties who had recovered from COVID-19.

The chain combines TRBV30 with TRBJ1-4; D is perhaps TRBD1 (5 bases). Germline V gives CDR1 GTSNPN, CDR2 SVGIG (reference sequence). V gave up 2 bases and J gave up 7 bases, with 11 bases separating them. The CDR3 loop spans 13 amino acids. Here the CDR3 reads CAWSPRAGEKLFF. The CDR3 nucleotides are TGTGCCTGGAGTCCCAGGGCCGGTGAAAAACTGTTTTTT.

This clone has just a few counts. This chain links TRBV5-1 with TRBJ1-1; TRBD1 matches at 8 bases. Germline loops: CDR1 SGHRS, CDR2 YFSETQ. The CDR3 is 15 residues long. V lost 4 bases and J lost 1; bases outside the gene matches: 6. CDR3 amino acids: CASSGGDRWNTEAFF. The CDR3, as DNA: TGCGCCAGCAGCGGGGGGGACAGGTGGAACACTGAAGCTTTCTTT.

J is TRBJ2-7 and V is TRBV7-3, with D perhaps matching TRBD1 (5 bases). The CDR3 is 13 amino acids. The germline gives CDR1 SGHTA, CDR2 FQGTGA. The V end was cut by 6 bases, the J end by 3 bases, with 12 bases between. CDR3 sequence (DNA): TGTGCCAGCAGTACAGGAGCCGGCTACGAGCAGTACTTC. Translation: CASSTGAGYEQYF.

The genes are TRBV7-3 and TRBJ2-7; possibly TRBD1 for D (5 bases). Germline V gives CDR1 SGHTA, CDR2 FQGTGA. This CDR3 contains 12 residues. V lost 3 bases and J 6 bases, leaving 9 bases between the germline ends. DNA for the CDR3: TGTGCCAGCAGCTTCCAGGGCGGCGAGCAGTACTTC. This gives the protein CASSFQGGEQYF.

This rearrangement joins TRBV19 to TRBJ2-4; unclear D gene. Germline lookup yields CDR1 LNHDA and CDR2 SQIVND (reference sequence). This CDR3 has 13 amino acids. V gave up 2 bases and J gave up 2 bases, with 4 bases separating them. The CDR3 sequence: CASSIQSKNIQYF. CDR3 DNA sequence: TGTGCCAGTAGTATACAATCCAAAAACATTCAGTACTTC.

The chain couples TRBV11-3 to TRBJ2-3, with 7 positions matching TRBD1. V dropped 4 bases and J dropped 5; count of bases not matched to a gene: 9. The CDR3 extends over 15 amino acids. Germline V gene sequence: CDR1 SGHNT, CDR2 YENEEA. CDR3 protein: CASSYSTGWIDTQYF. CDR3 bases: TGTGCCAGCAGCTATTCGACAGGGTGGATAGATACGCAGTATTTT.

The rearrangement joins TRBV7-2 to TRBJ1-2; tentatively, D is TRBD1 (6 bases). The CDR3 is made up of 15 amino acids. V was shortened by 5 bases and J by 8 bases, with 21 bases between the two germline ends. Germline V CDR1 and CDR2: SGHTA, FQGNSA. In DNA, the CDR3 is TGTGCCAGCAGCATAAACGTCGGGGACACTTGGGGCTACACCTTC. Translation: CASSINVGDTWGYTF.

The V and J genes are TRBV5-6 and TRBJ2-3; 8 bases fit TRBD2. Trimming took 3 bases from V and 1 from J; bases not matched to a gene: 10. This CDR3 is 17 amino acids long. Germline CDR1 SGHDT, CDR2 YYEEEE. The CDR3 protein is CASSSYYSGEGTDTQYF. Here the CDR3 DNA reads TGTGCCAGCAGCTCGTACTATAGCGGGGAAGGCACAGATACGCAGTATTTT.